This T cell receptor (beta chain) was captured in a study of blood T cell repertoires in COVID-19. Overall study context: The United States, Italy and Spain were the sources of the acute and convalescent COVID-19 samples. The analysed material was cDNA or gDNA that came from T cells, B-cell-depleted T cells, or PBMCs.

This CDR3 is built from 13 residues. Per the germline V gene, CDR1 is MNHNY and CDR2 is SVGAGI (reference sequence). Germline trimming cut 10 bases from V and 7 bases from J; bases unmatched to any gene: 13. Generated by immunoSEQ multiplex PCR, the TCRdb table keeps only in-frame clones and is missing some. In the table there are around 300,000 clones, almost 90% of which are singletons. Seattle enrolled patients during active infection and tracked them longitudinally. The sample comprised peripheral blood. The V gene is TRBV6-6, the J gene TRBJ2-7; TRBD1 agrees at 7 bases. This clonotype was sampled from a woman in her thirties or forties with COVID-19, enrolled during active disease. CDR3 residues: CAIRDRGFGEQYF. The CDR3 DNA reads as TGTGCCATCCGGGACAGAGGGTTCGGAGAGCAGTACTTC.